The 14 T cell receptor beta chains below come from one sample, sequenced in a study of pediatric ulcerative colitis. This table comes from immunoSEQ multiplex PCR, and its TCRdb copy is limited to in-frame clones, with some not included. The sample records some 50,000 clones, 60% to 85% being singletons. The rectum was sampled with one to two pinch biopsies at colonoscopy. The specimen was gut tissue. The receptors were sampled from a girl aged 10 to 17 with moderate ulcerative colitis.

J is TRBJ2-1 and V is TRBV7-2; TRBD2 agrees at 11 bases. The V segment lost 6 bases and the J segment 8 bases; nucleotides outside the gene matches: 18. The CDR3 sequence is 18 residues long. Germline loops: CDR1 SGHTA, CDR2 FQGNSA. The CDR3 sequence is CASRPPLLAGGSSYEQFF. The CDR3 nucleotides read TGTGCCAGCAGACCTCCCCTATTAGCGGGAGGGTCGTCGTATGAGCAGTTCTTC.

The genes are TRBV6-1 and TRBJ2-3; 9 bases align to TRBD2. The germline gives CDR1 MNHNS, CDR2 SASEGT. The V gene end was trimmed by 5 bases and the J gene end by 1 base; junction bases not matched to a gene: 4. The CDR3 loop spans 15 amino acids. This chain's CDR3 is CASSPAGGRTDTQYF. In DNA, the CDR3 is TGTGCCAGCAGTCCAGCGGGGGGACGCACAGATACGCAGTATTTT.

The chain combines TRBV29-1 with TRBJ1-1; D might be TRBD1 (5 bases). Trimming removed 7 bases at V and 0 bases at J, with 18 bases between. Germline values: CDR1 SQVTM, CDR2 ANQGSEA. The CDR3 covers 15 residues. The CDR3 is CSASRAMGLNTEAFF. In DNA, the CDR3 is TGCAGCGCGTCCAGGGCCATGGGATTGAACACTGAAGCTTTCTTT.

The chain uses TRBV20-1 and TRBJ2-1; no reliable D call. This CDR3 region has 11 residues. V dropped 0 bases and J dropped 7 bases, with 4 bases sitting between them. CDR1 and CDR2 (germline): DFQATT, SNEGSKA (reference sequence). The CDR3 region has the DNA TGCAGTGCTAGAGAAGGTAATGAGCAGTTCTTC. Its translation is CSAREGNEQFF.

The chain is built from TRBV5-4 and TRBJ2-3; 8 nucleotides agree with TRBD2. V lost 3 bases to trimming and J lost 3 bases; unmatched junction nucleotides: 6. Germline CDR1 is SGHNT and CDR2 is YYREEE (reference sequence). This CDR3 spans 15 amino acids. The DNA for the CDR3 is TGTGCCAGCAGCTCCCCCGGGGGGGAGACAGATACGCAGTATTTT. Translation: CASSSPGGETDTQYF.

This clone is a singleton in its sample. The chain carries TRBV2 and TRBJ2-7, with 11 positions matching TRBD2. The V gene's germline CDR1 is SNHLY and CDR2 FYNNEI. The CDR3 length is 15 residues. V was pared by 9 bases and J by 0 bases, with 7 bases of the junction left unmatched. The CDR3 loop reads CASGQGTSGSYEQYF. Written as DNA, the CDR3 is TGTGCCAGTGGACAAGGGACTAGCGGCTCCTACGAGCAGTACTTC.

V usage is TRBV4-3 and J usage is TRBJ2-7; D might be TRBD2 (7 bases). The CDR3 extends over 16 amino acids. Per the germline V gene, CDR1 is LGHNA and CDR2 is YSLEER. The germline V and J ends were trimmed by 0 bases and 6 bases, with 18 bases remaining between them. Here the CDR3 DNA reads TGCGCCAGCAGCCAAGAAGGGCGGGGGCCCATAGGCGAGCAGTACTTC. This encodes CASSQEGRGPIGEQYF.

V is TRBV19 and J is TRBJ2-1, with D tentatively TRBD2 (5 bases). The germline CDR1 and CDR2 sequences are LNHDA and SQIVND (reference sequence). The CDR3 covers 16 residues. V dropped 5 bases and J dropped 0 bases, with 14 bases sitting between them. CDR3 region: CASSQRLPSSYNEQFF. CDR3 in DNA: TGTGCCAGTAGTCAGCGGCTACCAAGCTCCTACAATGAGCAGTTCTTC.

V and J are TRBV6-1 and TRBJ2-7, with TRBD1 identical over 8 bases. Germline values: CDR1 MNHNS, CDR2 SASEGT. The V segment lost 6 bases and the J segment 5 bases; nucleotides outside the gene matches: 3. CDR3 length: 12 amino acids. For the CDR3, the DNA is TGTGCCAGCAGAGGGACAGGCCACGAGCAGTACTTC. Amino acids: CASRGTGHEQYF.

The chain is built from TRBV19 and TRBJ1-5, with 8 bases fitting TRBD1. This CDR3 is 15 amino acids long. The germline V gene has CDR1 LNHDA and CDR2 SQIVND (reference sequence). V trimming: 7 bases; J trimming: 5 bases; junction bases outside the gene matches: 10. The CDR3 loop is CASNGFGQGDQPQHF. The CDR3 DNA reads TGTGCCAGTAATGGGTTTGGACAGGGAGATCAGCCCCAGCATTTT.

As DNA, the CDR3 is TGTGCCAGCACGACGAACAGGTATGATCAGCCCCAGCATTTT. Its protein product is CASTTNRYDQPQHF. V is TRBV6-5 and J is TRBJ1-5, with D tentatively TRBD1 (5 bases). V dropped 7 bases and J dropped 5 bases, with 15 bases sitting between them. Germline V gene sequence: CDR1 MNHEY, CDR2 SVGAGI. The CDR3 consists of 14 residues.

The CDR3 loop reads CASSLQGARELFF. The CDR3 DNA sequence: TGCGCCAGCAGCTTACAGGGGGCCCGGGAGCTGTTTTTT. J is TRBJ2-2 and V is TRBV5-1, with TRBD1 matching 9 bases. Trimming removed 2 bases from V and 9 bases from J; junction bases left unmatched: 2. There are 13 residues in the CDR3. The germline gives CDR1 SGHRS, CDR2 YFSETQ. Full variable domain (missing parts from reference TRBV5-1 and TRBJ2-2): KAGVTQTPRYLIKTRGQQVTLSCSPISGHRSVSWYQQTPGQGLQFLFEYFSETQRNKGNFPGRFSGRQFSNSRSEMNVSTLELGDSALYLCASSLQGARELFFGEGSRLTVL.

The V call is TRBV29-1, the J call TRBJ2-3, with D perhaps matching TRBD1 or TRBD2 (6 bases each). The CDR3 sequence is 16 residues long. CDR1 is SQVTM and CDR2 is ANQGSEA in the germline V gene. V lost 1 base, J lost 0 bases, and 14 bases lay in between. The CDR3 is CSVEVNGGPSTDTQYF. In DNA, the CDR3 is TGCAGCGTTGAAGTAAACGGGGGCCCTAGCACAGATACGCAGTATTTT.

The chain recombines TRBV5-1 with TRBJ2-7; 9 nucleotides agree with TRBD1. Germline CDR1 is SGHRS and CDR2 is YFSETQ. Trimming cost V 3 bases and J 7 bases; bases outside gene matches: 8. The CDR3 totals 14 residues. CDR3 sequence (DNA): TGCGCCAGCAGCTCCGGACAGGGGATAGGGGAGCAGTACTTC. Protein sequence: CASSSGQGIGEQYF. The whole variable domain, filled in from reference TRBV5-1 and TRBJ2-7, reads KAGVTQTPRYLIKTRGQQVTLSCSPISGHRSVSWYQQTPGQGLQFLFEYFSETQRNKGNFPGRFSGRQFSNSRSEMNVSTLELGDSALYLCASSSGQGIGEQYFGPGTRLTVT.